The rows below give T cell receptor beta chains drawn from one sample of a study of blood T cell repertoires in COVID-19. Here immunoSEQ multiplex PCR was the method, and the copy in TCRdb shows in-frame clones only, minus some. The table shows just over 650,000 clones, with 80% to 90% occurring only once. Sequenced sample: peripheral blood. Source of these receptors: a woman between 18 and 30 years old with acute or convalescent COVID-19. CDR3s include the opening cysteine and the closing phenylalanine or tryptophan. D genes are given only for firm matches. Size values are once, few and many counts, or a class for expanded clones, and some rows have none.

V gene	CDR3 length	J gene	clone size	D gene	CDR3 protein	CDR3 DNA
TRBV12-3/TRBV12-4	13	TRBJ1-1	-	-	CASRLGGATEAFF	TGTGCCAGCAGACTTGGCGGGGCCACTGAAGCTTTCTTT
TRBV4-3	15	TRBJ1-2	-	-	CASSQVEAGTYGYTF	TGCGCCAGCAGCCAAGTAGAGGCGGGGACCTATGGCTACACCTTC
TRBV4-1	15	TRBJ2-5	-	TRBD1	CASSHGTGGSETQYF	TGCGCCAGCAGCCATGGGACAGGGGGCTCGGAGACCCAGTACTTC
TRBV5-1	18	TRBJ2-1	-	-	CASSLWAGALSSYNEQFF	TGCGCCAGCAGCTTGTGGGCAGGGGCCCTCAGCTCCTACAATGAGCAGTTCTTC
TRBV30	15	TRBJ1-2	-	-	CAWRYSSLTLYGYTF	TGTGCCTGGAGATATAGCAGCCTGACCCTCTATGGCTACACCTTC
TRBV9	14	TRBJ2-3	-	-	CASSTGGRADTQYF	TGTGCCAGCAGCACCGGGGGGCGAGCAGATACGCAGTATTTT
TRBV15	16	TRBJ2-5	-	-	CATSRERGGVRETQYF	TGTGCCACCAGCAGAGAGAGGGGGGGGGTTAGGGAGACCCAGTACTTC
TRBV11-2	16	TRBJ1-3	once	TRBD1	CASSSLTGAGGNTIYF	TGTGCCAGCAGCTCGCTGACAGGGGCGGGGGGAAACACCATATATTTT
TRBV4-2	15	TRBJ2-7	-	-	CASSQGPSDNYEQYF	TGTGCCAGCAGCCAAGGTCCTAGCGATAACTACGAGCAGTACTTC
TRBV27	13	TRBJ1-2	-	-	CASSLQGTYGYTF	TGTGCCAGCAGTTTACAGGGGACCTATGGCTACACCTTC
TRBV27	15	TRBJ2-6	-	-	CASSLFLSGANVLTF	TGTGCCAGCAGTTTATTTCTCTCTGGGGCCAACGTCCTGACTTTC
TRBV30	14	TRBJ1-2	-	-	CAWSPDRPNYGYTF	TGTGCCTGGAGTCCAGACAGACCTAACTATGGCTACACCTTC
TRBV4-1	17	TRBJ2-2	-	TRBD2	CASSQRTSGGRTGELFF	TGCGCCAGCAGCCAACGCACTAGCGGGGGCCGCACCGGGGAGCTGTTTTTT
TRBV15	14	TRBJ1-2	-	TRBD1	CATSRKQGGNGYTF	TGTGCCACCAGCAGGAAACAGGGGGGCAATGGCTACACCTTC
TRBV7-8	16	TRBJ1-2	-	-	CASTQLGVGRIYGYTF	TGTGCCAGCACCCAGCTGGGAGTAGGACGAATCTATGGCTACACCTTC
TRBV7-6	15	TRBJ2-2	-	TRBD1	CASSRDRVYTGELFF	TGTGCCAGCAGCCGGGACAGGGTTTACACCGGGGAGCTGTTTTTT
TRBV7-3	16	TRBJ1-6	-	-	CASSLSGAGLNSPLHF	TGTGCCAGCAGCTTAAGCGGGGCAGGGTTAAATTCACCCCTCCACTTT
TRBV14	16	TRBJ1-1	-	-	CASSRTGSWLNTEAFF	TGTGCCAGCAGCCGAACAGGGTCATGGTTGAACACTGAAGCTTTCTTT
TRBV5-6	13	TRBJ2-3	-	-	CASSSTSTDTQYF	TGTGCCAGCAGCTCCACTAGCACAGATACGCAGTATTTT
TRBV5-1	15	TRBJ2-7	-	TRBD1	CASSVPGQGVYEQYF	TGCGCCAGCAGCGTACCGGGACAGGGGGTCTACGAGCAGTACTTC
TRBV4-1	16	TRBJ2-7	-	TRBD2	CASSHSSSGGSYEQYF	TGCGCCAGCAGCCACTCATCTAGCGGGGGATCCTACGAGCAGTACTTC
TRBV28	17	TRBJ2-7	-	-	CASSLGGRRRISYEQYF	TGTGCCAGCAGTTTAGGGGGCCGCAGGAGGATCTCCTACGAGCAGTACTTC
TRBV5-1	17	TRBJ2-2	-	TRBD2	CASSLVSGGTNTGELFF	TGCGCCAGCAGCTTGGTGTCCGGGGGGACCAACACCGGGGAGCTGTTTTTT
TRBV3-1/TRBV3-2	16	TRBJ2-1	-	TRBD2	CASSTPSGGPYNEQFF	TGTGCCAGCAGCACACCTAGCGGGGGGCCCTACAATGAGCAGTTCTTC
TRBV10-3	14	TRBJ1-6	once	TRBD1	CAISSGTANSPLHF	TGTGCCATCAGTTCTGGGACAGCAAATTCACCCCTCCACTTT
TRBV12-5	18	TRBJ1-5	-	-	CASGARGSGRYSNQPQHF	TGTGCTAGTGGTGCTCGGGGGAGCGGCAGGTATAGCAATCAGCCCCAGCATTTT
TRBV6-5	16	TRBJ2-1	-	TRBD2	CASSFLSGGSYNEQFF	TGTGCCAGCAGTTTCCTTAGCGGGGGATCCTACAATGAGCAGTTCTTC
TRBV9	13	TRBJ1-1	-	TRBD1	CASSEGDREGAFF	TGTGCCAGCAGCGAGGGGGACAGGGAAGGGGCTTTCTTT
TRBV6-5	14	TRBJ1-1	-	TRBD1	CASSIRQGGTEAFF	TGTGCCAGCAGTATCCGACAGGGTGGTACTGAAGCTTTCTTT
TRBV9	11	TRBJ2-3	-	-	CASSLTDTQYF	TGTGCCAGCAGCCTAACAGATACGCAGTATTTT
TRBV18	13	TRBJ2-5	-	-	CASSPSSVETQYF	TGTGCCAGCTCACCCTCTAGTGTGGAGACCCAGTACTTC
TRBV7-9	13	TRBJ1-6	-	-	CASSARGSSPLHF	TGTGCCAGCAGCGCCCGGGGTAGTTCACCCCTCCACTTT
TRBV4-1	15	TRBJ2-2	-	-	CASSQDSGDTGELFF	TGCGCCAGCAGCCAAGACTCCGGGGACACCGGGGAGCTGTTTTTT
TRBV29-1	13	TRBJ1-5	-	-	CSVAWQINQPQHF	TGCAGCGTTGCTTGGCAGATCAATCAGCCCCAGCATTTT
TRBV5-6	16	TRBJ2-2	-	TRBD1	CASSLAGQGDTGELFF	TGTGCCAGCAGCTTGGCGGGACAGGGGGACACCGGGGAGCTGTTTTTT
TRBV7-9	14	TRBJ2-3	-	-	CASSFVESTDTQYF	TGTGCCAGCAGCTTCGTAGAGAGCACAGATACGCAGTATTTT
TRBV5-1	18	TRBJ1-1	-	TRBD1	CASSQWGDRVFLDTEAFF	TGCGCCAGCAGCCAATGGGGGGACAGGGTATTTTTGGACACTGAAGCTTTCTTT
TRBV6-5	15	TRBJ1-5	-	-	CASSPGVGPNQPQHF	TGTGCCAGCAGTCCCGGGGTAGGGCCCAATCAGCCCCAGCATTTT
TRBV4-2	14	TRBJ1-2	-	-	CASSPRGQTYGYTF	TGTGCCAGCAGCCCCCGGGGACAAACTTATGGCTACACCTTC
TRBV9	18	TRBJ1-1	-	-	CASSVGAGLGGGATEAFF	TGTGCCAGCAGCGTAGGTGCGGGTCTTGGCGGGGGCGCGACTGAAGCTTTCTTT
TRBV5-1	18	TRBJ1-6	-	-	CASSLDRTGSSYNSPLHF	TGCGCCAGCAGCTTGGACCGAACAGGGAGCTCCTATAATTCACCCCTCCACTTT
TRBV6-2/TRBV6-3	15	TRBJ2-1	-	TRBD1	CASSYSMNRGNEQFF	TGTGCCAGCAGTTACTCGATGAACAGGGGCAATGAGCAGTTCTTC
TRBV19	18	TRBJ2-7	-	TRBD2	CASRRTIGQRGGSYEQYF	TGTGCCAGTAGGAGAACCATAGGCCAGCGGGGGGGCTCCTACGAGCAGTACTTC
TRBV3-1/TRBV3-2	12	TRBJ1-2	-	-	CASRGGRYGYTF	TGTGCCAGCCGAGGGGGTAGGTATGGCTACACCTTC
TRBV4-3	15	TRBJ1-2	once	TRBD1	CASSQGPDRVGGYTF	TGCGCCAGCAGCCAAGGCCCGGACAGGGTAGGTGGCTACACCTTC